The 2 T cell receptor beta chains below all came from one sample that was sequenced in a study of blood T cell repertoires in COVID-19. Generated by immunoSEQ multiplex PCR, the TCRdb table keeps only in-frame clones and is missing some. The sample lists roughly 200,000 clones; around 85% were seen once. Sample: PBMCs or T cells enriched from blood (not recorded which). Every receptor here comes from a man aged 35 to 55 who had recovered from COVID-19.

This clone was found once. The rearrangement links TRBV5-6 to TRBJ1-5; 7 nucleotides line up with TRBD1. This CDR3 spans 14 amino acids. With 2 bases clipped from V and 6 bases from J, the junction kept 5 bases outside the gene matches. Germline V gives CDR1 SGHDT, CDR2 YYEEEE. Here the CDR3 reads CASSLQGISQPQHF. The CDR3 nucleotides are TGTGCCAGCAGCTTACAGGGGATCAGTCAGCCCCAGCATTTT.

This chain connects TRBV11-2 to TRBJ1-1; D ambiguous. The CDR3 has 13 amino acids. V lost 2 bases and J lost 4, with 8 bases in between. From germline, CDR1 is SGHAT and CDR2 FQNNGV. The CDR3 DNA reads TGTGCCAGCAGCTTATGGAGGACCACTGAAGCTTTCTTT. Its translation: CASSLWRTTEAFF.